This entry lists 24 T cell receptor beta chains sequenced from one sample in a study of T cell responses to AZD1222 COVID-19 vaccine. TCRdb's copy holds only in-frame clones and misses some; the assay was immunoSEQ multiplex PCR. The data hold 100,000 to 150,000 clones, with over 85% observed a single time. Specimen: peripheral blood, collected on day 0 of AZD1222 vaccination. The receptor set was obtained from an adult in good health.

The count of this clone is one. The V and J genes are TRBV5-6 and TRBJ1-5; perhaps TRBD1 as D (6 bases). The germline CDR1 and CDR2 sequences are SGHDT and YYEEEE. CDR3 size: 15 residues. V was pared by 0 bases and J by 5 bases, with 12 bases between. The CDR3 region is CASSLVGAVDQPQHF. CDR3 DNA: TGTGCCAGCAGCTTGGTGGGGGCTGTTGATCAGCCCCAGCATTTT. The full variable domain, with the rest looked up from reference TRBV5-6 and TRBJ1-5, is DAGVTQSPTHLIKTRGQQVTLRCSPKSGHDTVSWYQQALGQGPQFIFQYYEEEERQRGNFPDRFSGHQFPNYSSELNVNALLLGDSALYLCASSLVGAVDQPQHFGDGTRLSIL.

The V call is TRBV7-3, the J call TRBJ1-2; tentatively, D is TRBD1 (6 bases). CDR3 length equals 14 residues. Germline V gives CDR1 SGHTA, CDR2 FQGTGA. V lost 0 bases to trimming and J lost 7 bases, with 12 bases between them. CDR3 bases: TGTGCCAGCAGCTTAACTTCCAGGGGAGGTGGCTACACCTTC. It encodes CASSLTSRGGGYTF. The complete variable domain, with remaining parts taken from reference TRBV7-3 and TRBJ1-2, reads GAGVSQTPSNKVTEKGKYVELRCDPISGHTALYWYRQSLGQGPEFLIYFQGTGAADDSGLPNDRFFAVRPEGSVSTLKIQRTERGDSAVYLCASSLTSRGGGYTFGSGTRLTVV.

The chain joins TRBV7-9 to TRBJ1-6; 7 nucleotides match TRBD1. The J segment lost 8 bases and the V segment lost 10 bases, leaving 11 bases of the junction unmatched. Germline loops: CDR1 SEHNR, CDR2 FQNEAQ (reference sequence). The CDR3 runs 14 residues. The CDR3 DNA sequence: TGTGCCACCGACAGGGAGGCCTCCGATTCACCCCTCCACTTT. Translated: CATDREASDSPLHF.

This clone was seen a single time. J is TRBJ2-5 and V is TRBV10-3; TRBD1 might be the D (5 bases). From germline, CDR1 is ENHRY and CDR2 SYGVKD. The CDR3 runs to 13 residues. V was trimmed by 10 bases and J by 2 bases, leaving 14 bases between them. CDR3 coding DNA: TGTGCCAGCAGACGAAGGGGTCAAGAGACCCAGTACTTC. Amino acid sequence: CASRRRGQETQYF.

The CDR3 sequence is CASSHGTGDQPQHF. The CDR3 nucleotides read TGTGCCAGCAGCCATGGGACAGGGGATCAGCCCCAGCATTTT. The chain combines TRBV5-4 with TRBJ1-5; 10 bases map to TRBD1. The CDR3 covers 14 residues. The V and J ends lost 4 bases and 5 bases, in that order; junction bases with no gene match: 3. The germline V gene has CDR1 SGHNT and CDR2 YYREEE (reference sequence).

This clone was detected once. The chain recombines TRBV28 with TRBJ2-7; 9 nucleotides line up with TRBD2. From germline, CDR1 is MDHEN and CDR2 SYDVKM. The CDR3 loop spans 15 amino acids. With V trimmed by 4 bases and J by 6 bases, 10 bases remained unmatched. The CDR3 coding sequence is TGTGCCAGCAGTTCTACCGGGACTAGCATACGCGAGCAGTACTTC. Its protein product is CASSSTGTSIREQYF. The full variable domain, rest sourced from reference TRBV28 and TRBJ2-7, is DVKVTQSSRYLVKRTGEKVFLECVQDMDHENMFWYRQDPGLGLRLIYFSYDVKMKEKGDIPEGYSVSREKKERFSLILESASTNQTSMYLCASSSTGTSIREQYFGPGTRLTVT.

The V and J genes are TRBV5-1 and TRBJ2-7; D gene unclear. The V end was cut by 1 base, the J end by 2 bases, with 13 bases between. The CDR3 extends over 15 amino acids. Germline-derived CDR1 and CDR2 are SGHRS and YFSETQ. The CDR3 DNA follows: TGCGCCAGCAGCTTGCCAGAGACAATGGCCTACGAGCAGTACTTC. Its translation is CASSLPETMAYEQYF.

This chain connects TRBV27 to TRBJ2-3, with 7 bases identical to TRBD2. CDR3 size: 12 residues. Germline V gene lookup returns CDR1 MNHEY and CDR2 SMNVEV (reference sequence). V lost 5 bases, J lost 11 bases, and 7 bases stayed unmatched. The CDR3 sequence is CASSEMWGGQYF. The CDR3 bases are TGTGCCAGCAGTGAGATGTGGGGGGGGCAGTATTTT.

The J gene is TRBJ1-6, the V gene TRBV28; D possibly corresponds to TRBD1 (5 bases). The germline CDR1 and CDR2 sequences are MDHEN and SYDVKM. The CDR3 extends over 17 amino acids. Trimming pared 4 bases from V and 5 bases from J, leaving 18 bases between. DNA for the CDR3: TGTGCCAGCAGTTGGCCTTTGGGCAGGGCCAATAATTCACCCCTCCACTTT. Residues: CASSWPLGRANNSPLHF.

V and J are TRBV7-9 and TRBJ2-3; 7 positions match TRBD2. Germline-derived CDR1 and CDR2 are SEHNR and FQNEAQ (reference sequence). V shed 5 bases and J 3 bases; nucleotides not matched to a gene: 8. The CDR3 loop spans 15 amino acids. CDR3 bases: TGTGCCAGCAGCCCGTGGCGGGAGAAGACAGATACGCAGTATTTT. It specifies CASSPWREKTDTQYF.

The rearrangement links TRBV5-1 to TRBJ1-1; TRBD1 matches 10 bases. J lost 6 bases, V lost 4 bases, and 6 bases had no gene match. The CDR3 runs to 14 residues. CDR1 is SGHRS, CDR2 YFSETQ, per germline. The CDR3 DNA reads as TGCGCCAGCAGCAGGGACAGGGGTGGAGCTGAAGCTTTCTTT. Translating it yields CASSRDRGGAEAFF.

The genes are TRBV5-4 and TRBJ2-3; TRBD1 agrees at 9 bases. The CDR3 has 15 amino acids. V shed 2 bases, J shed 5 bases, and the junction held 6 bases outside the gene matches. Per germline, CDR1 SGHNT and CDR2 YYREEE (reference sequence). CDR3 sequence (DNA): TGTGCCAGCAGCTTAGAGGGACAGGGCAAAGATACGCAGTATTTT. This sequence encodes CASSLEGQGKDTQYF. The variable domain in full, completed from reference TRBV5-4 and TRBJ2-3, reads ETGVTQSPTHLIKTRGQQVTLRCSSQSGHNTVSWYQQALGQGPQFIFQYYREEENGRGNFPPRFSGLQFPNYSSELNVNALELDDSALYLCASSLEGQGKDTQYFGPGTRLTVL.

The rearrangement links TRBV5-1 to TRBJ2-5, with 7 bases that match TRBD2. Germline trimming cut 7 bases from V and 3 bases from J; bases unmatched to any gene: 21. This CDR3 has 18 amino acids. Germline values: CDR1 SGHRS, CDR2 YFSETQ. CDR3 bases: TGCGCCAGCTCCACTGCCCACGGCGGGGGACCCGTGGAAGAGACCCAGTACTTC. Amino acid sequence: CASSTAHGGGPVEETQYF.

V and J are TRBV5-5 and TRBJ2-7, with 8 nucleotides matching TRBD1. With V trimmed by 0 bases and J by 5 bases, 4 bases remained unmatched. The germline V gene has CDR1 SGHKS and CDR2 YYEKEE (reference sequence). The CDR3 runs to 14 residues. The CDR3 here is CASSLGQGINEQYF. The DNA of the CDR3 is TGTGCCAGCAGCTTGGGACAGGGGATCAACGAGCAGTACTTC.

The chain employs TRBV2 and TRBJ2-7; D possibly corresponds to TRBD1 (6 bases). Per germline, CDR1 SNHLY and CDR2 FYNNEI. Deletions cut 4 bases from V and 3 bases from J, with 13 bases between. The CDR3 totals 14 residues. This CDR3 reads CASSGRGMDYEQYF. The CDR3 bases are TGTGCCAGCAGTGGCAGGGGTATGGACTACGAGCAGTACTTC.

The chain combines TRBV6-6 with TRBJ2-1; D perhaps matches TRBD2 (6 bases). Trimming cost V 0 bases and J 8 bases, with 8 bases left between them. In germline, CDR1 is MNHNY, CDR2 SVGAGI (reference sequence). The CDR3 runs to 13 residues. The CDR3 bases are TGTGCCAGCAGTTACTCCTGGGGGGATGAGCAGTTCTTC. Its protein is CASSYSWGDEQFF.

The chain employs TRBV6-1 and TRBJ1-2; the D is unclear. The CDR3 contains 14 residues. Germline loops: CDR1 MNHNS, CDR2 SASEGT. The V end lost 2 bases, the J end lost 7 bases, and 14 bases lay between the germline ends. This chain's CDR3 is CASSEFRDKGGYTF. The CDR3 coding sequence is TGTGCCAGCAGTGAATTTAGGGATAAGGGTGGCTACACCTTC.

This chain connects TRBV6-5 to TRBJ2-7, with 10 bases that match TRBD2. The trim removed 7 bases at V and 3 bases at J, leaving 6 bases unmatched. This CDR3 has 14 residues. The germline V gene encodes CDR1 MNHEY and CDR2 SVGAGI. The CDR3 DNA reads TGTGCCAGCATGAGCGGGAGGGCCTTCTACGAGCAGTACTTC. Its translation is CASMSGRAFYEQYF.

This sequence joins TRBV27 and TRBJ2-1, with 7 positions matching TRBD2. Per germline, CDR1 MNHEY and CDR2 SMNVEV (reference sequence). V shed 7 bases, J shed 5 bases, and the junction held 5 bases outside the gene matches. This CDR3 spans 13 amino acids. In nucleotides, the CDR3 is TGTGCCAGCAAAGCGGGATATAACAATGAGCAGTTCTTC. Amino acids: CASKAGYNNEQFF.

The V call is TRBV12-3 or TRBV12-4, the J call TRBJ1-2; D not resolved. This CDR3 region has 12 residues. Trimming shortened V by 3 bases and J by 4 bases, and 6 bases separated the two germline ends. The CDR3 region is CASSFWFYGYTF. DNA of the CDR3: TGTGCCAGCAGTTTTTGGTTCTATGGCTACACCTTC.

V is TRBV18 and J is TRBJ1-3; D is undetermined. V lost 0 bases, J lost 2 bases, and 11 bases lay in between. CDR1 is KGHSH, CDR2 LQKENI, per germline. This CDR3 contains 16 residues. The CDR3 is CASSPPAGVAGNTIYF. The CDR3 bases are TGTGCCAGCTCACCACCGGCAGGTGTGGCTGGAAACACCATATATTTT.

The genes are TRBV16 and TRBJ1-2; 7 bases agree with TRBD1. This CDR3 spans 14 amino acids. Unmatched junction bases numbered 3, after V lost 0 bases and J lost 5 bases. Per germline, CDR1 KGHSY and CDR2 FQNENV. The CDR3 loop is CASSQSTGAYGYTF. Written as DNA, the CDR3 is TGTGCCAGCAGCCAATCCACAGGGGCTTATGGCTACACCTTC.

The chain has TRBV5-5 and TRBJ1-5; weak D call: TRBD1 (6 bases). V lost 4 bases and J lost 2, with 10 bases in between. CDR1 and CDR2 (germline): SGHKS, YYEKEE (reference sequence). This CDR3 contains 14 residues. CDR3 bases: TGTGCCAGCAGCCTGCCAGGGGGCAATCAGCCCCAGCATTTT. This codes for CASSLPGGNQPQHF.

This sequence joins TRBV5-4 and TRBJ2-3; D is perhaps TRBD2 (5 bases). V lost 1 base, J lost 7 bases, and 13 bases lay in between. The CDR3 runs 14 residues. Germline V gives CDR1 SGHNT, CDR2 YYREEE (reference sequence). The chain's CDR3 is CASSLPEGPNTQYF. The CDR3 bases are TGTGCCAGCAGCTTGCCCGAGGGCCCCAATACGCAGTATTTT.